What follows are 3 T cell receptor beta chains derived from one specimen sequenced in a study of T cell responses to AZD1222 COVID-19 vaccine. Method: immunoSEQ multiplex PCR; TCRdb's copy keeps in-frame clones and lacks some. The sample contains about 110,000 clones, around 92% of which appear only once. This sample comprised peripheral blood, obtained on day 0 of AZD1222 vaccination. All receptors come from an adult in good health.

In nucleotides, the CDR3 is TGTGCCAGCAGTGTTTGGGGCACTAATGAAAAACTGTTTTTT. Protein: CASSVWGTNEKLFF. The chain is built from TRBV2 and TRBJ1-4; D is perhaps TRBD1 (5 bases). V was trimmed by 4 bases and J by 2 bases, leaving 8 bases between them. Germline loops: CDR1 SNHLY, CDR2 FYNNEI. The CDR3 is 14 amino acids.

The chain combines TRBV18 with TRBJ2-2; no clear D. The germline V gene encodes CDR1 KGHSH and CDR2 LQKENI. V gave up 3 bases and J gave up 0 bases, with 2 bases separating them. This CDR3 region has 13 residues. The CDR3 bases are TGTGCCAGCTCACCCGCGAACACCGGGGAGCTGTTTTTT. Translated: CASSPANTGELFF.

The rearrangement links TRBV21-1 to TRBJ2-5; TRBD1, as called in the table, went unchecked against the DNA. TRBV21-1 is labeled a pseudogene. The CDR3 covers 17 residues. The CDR3 reads CASSKGSPDPGGETQYF. As DNA, the CDR3 is TGTGCCAGCAGCAAAGGCTCCCCGGACCCAGGGGGGGAGACCCAGTACTTC.